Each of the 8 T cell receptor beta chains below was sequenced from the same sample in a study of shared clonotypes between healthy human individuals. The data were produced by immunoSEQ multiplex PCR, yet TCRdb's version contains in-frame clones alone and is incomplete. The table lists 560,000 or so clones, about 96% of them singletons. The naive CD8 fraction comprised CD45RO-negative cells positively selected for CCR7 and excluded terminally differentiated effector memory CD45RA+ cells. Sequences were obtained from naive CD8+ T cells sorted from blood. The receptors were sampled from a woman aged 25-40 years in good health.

CDR3 region: CASGDQGIISYEQYF. Here the CDR3 DNA reads TGTGCCAGCGGAGACCAGGGAATCATTTCCTACGAGCAGTACTTC. The chain employs TRBV2 and TRBJ2-7, with TRBD1 as a possible D gene (5 bases). Between the trimmed V and J ends, which lost 8 bases and 1 base, there was a span of 18 bases. Germline CDR1 reads SNHLY; CDR2 reads FYNNEI. The CDR3 spans 15 residues.

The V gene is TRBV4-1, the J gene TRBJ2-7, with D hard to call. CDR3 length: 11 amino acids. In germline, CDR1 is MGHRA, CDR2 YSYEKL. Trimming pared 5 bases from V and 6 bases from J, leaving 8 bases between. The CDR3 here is CASSAPGEQYF. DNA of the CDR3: TGCGCCAGCAGCGCTCCCGGCGAGCAGTACTTC.

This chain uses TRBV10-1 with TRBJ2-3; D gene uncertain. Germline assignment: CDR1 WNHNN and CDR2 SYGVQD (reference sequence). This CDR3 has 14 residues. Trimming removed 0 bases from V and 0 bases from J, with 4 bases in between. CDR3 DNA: TGCGCCAGCAGTGAGTCCGACAGCACAGATACGCAGTATTTT. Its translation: CASSESDSTDTQYF.

The CDR3 here is CASSYSRDVRNEQYF. CDR3 nucleotides: TGTGCCAGCAGTTACTCCCGGGACGTCCGGAACGAGCAGTACTTC. This rearrangement joins TRBV6-5 to TRBJ2-7; the D call may be TRBD1 or TRBD2 (5 bases each). CDR3 length equals 15 residues. The ends were cut back, 0 bases at V and 5 bases at J, with 14 bases in the middle. Germline V gene data show CDR1 as MNHEY and CDR2 as SVGAGI.

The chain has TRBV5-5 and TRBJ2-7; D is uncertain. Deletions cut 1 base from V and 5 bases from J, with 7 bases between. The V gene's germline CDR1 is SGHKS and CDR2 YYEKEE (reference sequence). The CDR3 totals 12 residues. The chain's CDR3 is CASSLFIDEQYF. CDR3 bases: TGTGCCAGCAGCTTGTTCATAGACGAGCAGTACTTC.

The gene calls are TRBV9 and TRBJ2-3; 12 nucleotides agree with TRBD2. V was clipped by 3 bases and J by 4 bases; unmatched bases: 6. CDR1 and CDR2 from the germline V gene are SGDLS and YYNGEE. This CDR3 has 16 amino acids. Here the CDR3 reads CASSERLAGEADTQYF. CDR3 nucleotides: TGTGCCAGCAGCGAACGACTAGCGGGAGAAGCAGATACGCAGTATTTT. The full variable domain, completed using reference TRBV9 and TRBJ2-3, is DSGVTQTPKHLITATGQRVTLRCSPRSGDLSVYWYQQSLDQGLQFLIQYYNGEERAKGNILERFSAQQFPDLHSELNLSSLELGDSALYFCASSERLAGEADTQYFGPGTRLTVL.

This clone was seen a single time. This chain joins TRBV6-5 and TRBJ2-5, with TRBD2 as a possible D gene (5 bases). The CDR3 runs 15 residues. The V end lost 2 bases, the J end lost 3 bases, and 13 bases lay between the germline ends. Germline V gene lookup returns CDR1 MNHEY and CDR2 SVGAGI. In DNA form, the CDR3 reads TGTGCCAGCAGTTACGGAGGATTCTCGGAAGAGACCCAGTACTTC. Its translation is CASSYGGFSEETQYF.

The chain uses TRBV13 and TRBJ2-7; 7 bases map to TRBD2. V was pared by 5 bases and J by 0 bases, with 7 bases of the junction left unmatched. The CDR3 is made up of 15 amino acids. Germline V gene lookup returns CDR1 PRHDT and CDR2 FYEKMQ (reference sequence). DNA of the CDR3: TGTGCCAGCAGCCCGGCAGGACTAGTCTCCTACGAGCAGTACTTC. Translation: CASSPAGLVSYEQYF.